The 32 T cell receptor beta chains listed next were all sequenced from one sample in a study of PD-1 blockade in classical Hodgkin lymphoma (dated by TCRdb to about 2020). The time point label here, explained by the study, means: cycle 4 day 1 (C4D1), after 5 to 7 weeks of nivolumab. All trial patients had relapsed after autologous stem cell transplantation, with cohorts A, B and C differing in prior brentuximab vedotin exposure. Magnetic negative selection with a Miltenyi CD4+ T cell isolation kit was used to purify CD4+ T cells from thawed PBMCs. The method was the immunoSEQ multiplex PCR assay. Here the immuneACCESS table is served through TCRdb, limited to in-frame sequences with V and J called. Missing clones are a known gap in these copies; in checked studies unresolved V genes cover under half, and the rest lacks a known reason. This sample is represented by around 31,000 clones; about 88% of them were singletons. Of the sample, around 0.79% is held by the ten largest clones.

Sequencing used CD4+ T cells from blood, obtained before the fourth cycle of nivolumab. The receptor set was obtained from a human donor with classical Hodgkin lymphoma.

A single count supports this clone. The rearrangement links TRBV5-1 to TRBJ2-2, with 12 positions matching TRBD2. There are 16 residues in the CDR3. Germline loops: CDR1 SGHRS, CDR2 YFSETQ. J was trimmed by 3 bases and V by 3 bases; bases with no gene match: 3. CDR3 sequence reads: CASSSRTSGDTGELFF. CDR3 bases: TGCGCCAGCAGCTCGAGGACTAGCGGGGACACCGGGGAGCTGTTTTTT.

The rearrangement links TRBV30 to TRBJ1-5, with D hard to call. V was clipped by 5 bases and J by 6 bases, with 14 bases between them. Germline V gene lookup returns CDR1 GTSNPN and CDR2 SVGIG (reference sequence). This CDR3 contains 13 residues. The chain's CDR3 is CAWGQTRSQPQHF. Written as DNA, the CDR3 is TGTGCCTGGGGCCAGACTAGGAGTCAGCCCCAGCATTTT. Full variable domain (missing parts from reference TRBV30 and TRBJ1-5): SQTIHQWPATLVQPVGSPLSLECTVEGTSNPNLYWYRQAAGRGLQLLFYSVGIGQISSEVPQNLSASRPQDRQFILSSKKLLLSDSGFYLCAWGQTRSQPQHFGDGTRLSIL.

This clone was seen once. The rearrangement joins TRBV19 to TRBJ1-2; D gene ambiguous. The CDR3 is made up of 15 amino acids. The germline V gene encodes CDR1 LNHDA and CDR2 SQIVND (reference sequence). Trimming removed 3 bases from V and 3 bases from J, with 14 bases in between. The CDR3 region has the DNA TGTGCCAGTAGTATCACGGGCAGGATTCACTATGGCTACACCTTC. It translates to CASSITGRIHYGYTF.

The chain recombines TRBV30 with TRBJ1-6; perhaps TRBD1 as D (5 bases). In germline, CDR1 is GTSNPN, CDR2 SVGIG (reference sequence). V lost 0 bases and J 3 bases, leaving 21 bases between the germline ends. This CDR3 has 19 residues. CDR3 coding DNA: TGTGCCTGGAGTGTATTGGAATGGACTGGGGCGAACTATAATTCACCCCTCCACTTT. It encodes CAWSVLEWTGANYNSPLHF.

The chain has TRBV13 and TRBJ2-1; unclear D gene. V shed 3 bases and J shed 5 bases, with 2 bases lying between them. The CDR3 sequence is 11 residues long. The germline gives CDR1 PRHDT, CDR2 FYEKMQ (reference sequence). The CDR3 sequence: CASSLNNEQFF. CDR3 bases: TGTGCCAGCAGCTTGAACAATGAGCAGTTCTTC.

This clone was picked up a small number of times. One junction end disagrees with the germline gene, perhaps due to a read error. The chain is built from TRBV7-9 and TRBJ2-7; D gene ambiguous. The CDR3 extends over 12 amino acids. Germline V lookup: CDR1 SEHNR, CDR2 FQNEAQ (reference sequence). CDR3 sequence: CASSFTRPPGDF. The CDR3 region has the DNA TGTGCCAGCAGCTTTACTCGTCCCCCTGGGGACTTC.

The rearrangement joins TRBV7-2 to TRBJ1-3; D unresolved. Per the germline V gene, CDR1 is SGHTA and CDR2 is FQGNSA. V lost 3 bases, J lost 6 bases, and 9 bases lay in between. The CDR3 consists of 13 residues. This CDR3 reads CASSFWQINTIYF. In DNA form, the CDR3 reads TGTGCCAGCAGCTTCTGGCAGATAAACACCATATATTTT.

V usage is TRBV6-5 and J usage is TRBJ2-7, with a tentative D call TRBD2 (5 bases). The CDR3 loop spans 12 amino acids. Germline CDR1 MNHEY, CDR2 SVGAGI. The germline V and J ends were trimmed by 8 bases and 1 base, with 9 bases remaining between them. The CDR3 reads CASSGISYEQYF. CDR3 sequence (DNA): TGTGCCAGCTCGGGGATTTCCTACGAGCAGTACTTC.

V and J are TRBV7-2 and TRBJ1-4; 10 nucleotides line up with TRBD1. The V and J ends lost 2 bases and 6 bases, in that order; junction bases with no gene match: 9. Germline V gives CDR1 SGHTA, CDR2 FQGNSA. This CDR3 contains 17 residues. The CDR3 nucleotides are TGTGCCAGCAGCTTACTGACGGGGACAGGGGTCGATGAAAAACTGTTTTTT. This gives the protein CASSLLTGTGVDEKLFF.

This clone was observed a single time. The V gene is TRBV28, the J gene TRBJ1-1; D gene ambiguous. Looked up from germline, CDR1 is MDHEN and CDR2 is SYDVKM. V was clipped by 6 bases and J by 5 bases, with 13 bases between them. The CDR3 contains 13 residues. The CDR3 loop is CASSPAGRTEAFF. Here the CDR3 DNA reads TGTGCCAGCAGCCCGGCGGGGAGGACTGAAGCTTTCTTT. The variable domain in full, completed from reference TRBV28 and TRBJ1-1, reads DVKVTQSSRYLVKRTGEKVFLECVQDMDHENMFWYRQDPGLGLRLIYFSYDVKMKEKGDIPEGYSVSREKKERFSLILESASTNQTSMYLCASSPAGRTEAFFGQGTRLTVV.

In DNA form, the CDR3 reads TGTGCCAGCAGCTTATCACAGACCGGGGCCAACGTCCTGACTTTC. Translation: CASSLSQTGANVLTF. V and J are TRBV7-9 and TRBJ2-6; no clear D gene. Germline V gives CDR1 SEHNR, CDR2 FQNEAQ (reference sequence). V lost 2 bases and J lost 4, with 9 bases in between. The CDR3 has 15 residues. The full variable domain, with the rest looked up from reference TRBV7-9 and TRBJ2-6, is DTGVSQNPRHKITKRGQNVTFRCDPISEHNRLYWYRQTLGQGPEFLTYFQNEAQLEKSRLLSDRFSAERPKGSFSTLEIQRTEQGDSAMYLCASSLSQTGANVLTFGAGSRLTVL.

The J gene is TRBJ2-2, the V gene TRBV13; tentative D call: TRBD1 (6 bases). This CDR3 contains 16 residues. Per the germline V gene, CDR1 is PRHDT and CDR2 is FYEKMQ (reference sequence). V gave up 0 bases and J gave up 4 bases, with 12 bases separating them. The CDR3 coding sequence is TGTGCCAGCAGCTTAGGCTTTGGGGGCGCCACCGGGGAGCTGTTTTTT. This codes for CASSLGFGGATGELFF. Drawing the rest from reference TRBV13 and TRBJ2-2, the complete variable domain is AAGVIQSPRHLIKEKRETATLKCYPIPRHDTVYWYQQGPGQDPQFLISFYEKMQSDKGSIPDRFSAQQFSDYHSELNMSSLELGDSALYFCASSLGFGGATGELFFGEGSRLTVL.

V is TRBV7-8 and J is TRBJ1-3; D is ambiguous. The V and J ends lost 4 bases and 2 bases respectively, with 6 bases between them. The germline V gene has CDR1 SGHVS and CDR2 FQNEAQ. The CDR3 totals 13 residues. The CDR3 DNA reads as TGTGCCAGCAGCTCCACGGCTGGAAACACCATATATTTT. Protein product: CASSSTAGNTIYF.

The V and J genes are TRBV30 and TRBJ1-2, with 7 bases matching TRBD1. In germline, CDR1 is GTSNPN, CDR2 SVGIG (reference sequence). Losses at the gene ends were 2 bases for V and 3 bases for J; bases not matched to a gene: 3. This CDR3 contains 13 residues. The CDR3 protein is CAWSSGTDYGYTF. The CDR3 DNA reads TGTGCCTGGAGTAGCGGGACAGACTATGGCTACACCTTC.

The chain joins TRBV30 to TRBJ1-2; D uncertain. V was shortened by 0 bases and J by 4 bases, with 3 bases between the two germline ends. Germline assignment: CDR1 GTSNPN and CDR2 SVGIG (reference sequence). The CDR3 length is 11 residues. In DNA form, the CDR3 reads TGTGCCTGGAGTGTAAGCTATGGCTACACCTTC. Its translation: CAWSVSYGYTF. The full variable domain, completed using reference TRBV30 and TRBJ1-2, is SQTIHQWPATLVQPVGSPLSLECTVEGTSNPNLYWYRQAAGRGLQLLFYSVGIGQISSEVPQNLSASRPQDRQFILSSKKLLLSDSGFYLCAWSVSYGYTFGSGTRLTVV.

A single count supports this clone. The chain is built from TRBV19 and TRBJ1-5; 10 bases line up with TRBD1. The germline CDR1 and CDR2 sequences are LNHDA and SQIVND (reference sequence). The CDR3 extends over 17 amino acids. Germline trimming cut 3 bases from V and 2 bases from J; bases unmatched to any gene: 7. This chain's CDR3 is CASSIFRDRGGNQPQHF. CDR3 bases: TGTGCCAGTAGTATTTTCCGGGACAGGGGAGGCAATCAGCCCCAGCATTTT.

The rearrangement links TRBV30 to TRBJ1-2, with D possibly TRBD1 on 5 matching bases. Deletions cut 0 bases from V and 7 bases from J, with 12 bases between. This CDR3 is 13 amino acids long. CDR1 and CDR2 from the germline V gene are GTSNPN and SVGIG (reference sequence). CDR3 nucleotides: TGTGCCTGGAGTGTACCGGGGCGAGGTGGCTACACCTTC. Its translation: CAWSVPGRGGYTF. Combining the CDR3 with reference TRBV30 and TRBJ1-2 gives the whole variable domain SQTIHQWPATLVQPVGSPLSLECTVEGTSNPNLYWYRQAAGRGLQLLFYSVGIGQISSEVPQNLSASRPQDRQFILSSKKLLLSDSGFYLCAWSVPGRGGYTFGSGTRLTVV.

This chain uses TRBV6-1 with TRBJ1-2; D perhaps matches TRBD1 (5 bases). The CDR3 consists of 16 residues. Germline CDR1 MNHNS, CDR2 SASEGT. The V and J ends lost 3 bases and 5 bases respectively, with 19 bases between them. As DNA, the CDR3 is TGTGCCAGCAGTGAGTTCGTTTCGGGGCGGGAATATGGCTACACCTTC. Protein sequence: CASSEFVSGREYGYTF.

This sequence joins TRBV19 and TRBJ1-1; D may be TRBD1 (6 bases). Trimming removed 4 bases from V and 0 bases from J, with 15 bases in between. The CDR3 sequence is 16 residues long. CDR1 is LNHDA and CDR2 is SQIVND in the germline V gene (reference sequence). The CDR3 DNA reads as TGTGCCAGTAGTACCAGCCCCACAGGGCTGAACACTGAAGCTTTCTTT. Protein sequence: CASSTSPTGLNTEAFF.

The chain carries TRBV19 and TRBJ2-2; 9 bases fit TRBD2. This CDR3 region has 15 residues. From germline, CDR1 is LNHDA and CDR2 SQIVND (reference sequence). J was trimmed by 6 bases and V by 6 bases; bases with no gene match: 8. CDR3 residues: CASRPSGGLAGELFF. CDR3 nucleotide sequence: TGTGCCAGTAGGCCGAGCGGGGGGCTAGCCGGGGAGCTGTTTTTT.

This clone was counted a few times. The CDR3: CASSDLGVSNEKLFF. DNA for the CDR3: TGTGCCAGCAGTGATTTAGGGGTCTCTAATGAAAAACTGTTTTTT. The chain combines TRBV2 with TRBJ1-4; a weak D match, TRBD1 (5 bases). V was pared by 3 bases and J by 3 bases, with 11 bases between. The V gene's germline CDR1 is SNHLY and CDR2 FYNNEI. This CDR3 region has 15 residues.

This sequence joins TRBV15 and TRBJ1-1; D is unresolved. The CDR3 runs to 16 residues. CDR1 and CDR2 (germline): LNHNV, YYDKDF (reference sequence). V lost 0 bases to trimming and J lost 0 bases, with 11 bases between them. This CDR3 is CATSRDQTSLNTEAFF. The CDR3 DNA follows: TGTGCCACCAGCAGAGATCAGACGAGTTTGAACACTGAAGCTTTCTTT.

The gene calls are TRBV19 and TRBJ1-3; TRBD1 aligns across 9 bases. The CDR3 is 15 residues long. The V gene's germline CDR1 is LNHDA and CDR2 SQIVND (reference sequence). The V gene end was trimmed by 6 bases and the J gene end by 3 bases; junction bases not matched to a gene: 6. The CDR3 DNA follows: TGTGCCAGTAGCCCTGACAGGGGGTTTGGAAACACCATATATTTT. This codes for CASSPDRGFGNTIYF.

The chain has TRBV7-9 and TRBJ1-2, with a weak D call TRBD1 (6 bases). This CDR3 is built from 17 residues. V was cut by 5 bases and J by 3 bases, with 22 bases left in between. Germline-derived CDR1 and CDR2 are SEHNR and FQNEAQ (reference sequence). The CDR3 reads CASSPLSRGADYYGYTF. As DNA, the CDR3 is TGTGCCAGCAGCCCCCTGAGTCGGGGGGCGGACTACTATGGCTACACCTTC.

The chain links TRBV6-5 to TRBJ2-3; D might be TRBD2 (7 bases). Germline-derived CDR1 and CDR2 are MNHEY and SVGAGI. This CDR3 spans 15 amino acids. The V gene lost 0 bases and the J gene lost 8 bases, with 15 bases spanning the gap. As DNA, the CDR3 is TGTGCCAGCAGTTACTCGACGGGGGGCCGGGGTACGCAGTATTTT. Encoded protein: CASSYSTGGRGTQYF.

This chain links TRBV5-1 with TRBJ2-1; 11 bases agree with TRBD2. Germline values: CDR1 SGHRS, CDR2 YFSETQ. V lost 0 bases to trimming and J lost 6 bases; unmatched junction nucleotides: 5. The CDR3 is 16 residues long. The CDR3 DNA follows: TGCGCCAGCAGCTTGGCCCCTCTAGCGGGGGGCAATGAGCAGTTCTTC. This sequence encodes CASSLAPLAGGNEQFF.

CDR3 residues: CASSFRPGREKLFF. CDR3 DNA sequence: TGTGCCAGCAGCTTCAGGCCGGGGCGGGAAAAACTGTTTTTT. The rearrangement uses TRBV7-2 and TRBJ1-4; a weak D match, TRBD1 (5 bases). Per germline, CDR1 SGHTA and CDR2 FQGNSA. This CDR3 has 14 amino acids. Trimming removed 3 bases at V and 8 bases at J, with 13 bases between.

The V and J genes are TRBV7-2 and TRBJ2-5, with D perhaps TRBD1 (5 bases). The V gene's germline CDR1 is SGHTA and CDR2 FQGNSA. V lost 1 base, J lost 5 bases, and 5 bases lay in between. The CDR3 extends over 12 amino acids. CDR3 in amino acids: CASSLDRETQYF. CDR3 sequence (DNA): TGTGCCAGCAGCTTAGACAGGGAGACCCAGTACTTC.

CDR3 sequence: CASSPVLSRSRLYF. The DNA for the CDR3 is TGTGCCAGCAGTCCCGTACTCTCCCGTTCAAGGCTGTATTTT. The chain employs TRBV2 and TRBJ2-3; no clear D gene. The V gene lost 5 bases and the J gene lost 14 bases, with 23 bases spanning the gap. The CDR3 sequence is 14 residues long. Germline-derived CDR1 and CDR2 are SNHLY and FYNNEI.

The CDR3 nucleotides are TGTGCCAGCCAGGGACTCGCTTATGGCTACACCTTC. Residues: CASQGLAYGYTF. V is TRBV28 and J is TRBJ1-2; D possibly corresponds to TRBD1 (5 bases). CDR1 and CDR2 (germline): MDHEN, SYDVKM. The CDR3 has 12 residues. Trimming took 8 bases from V and 5 from J, leaving 12 bases between them.

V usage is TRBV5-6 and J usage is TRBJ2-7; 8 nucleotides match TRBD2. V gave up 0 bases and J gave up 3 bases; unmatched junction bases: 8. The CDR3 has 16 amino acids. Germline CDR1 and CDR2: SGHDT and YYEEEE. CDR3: CASSLGPAGVGYEQYF. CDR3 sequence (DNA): TGTGCCAGCAGCTTGGGCCCAGCGGGGGTCGGCTACGAGCAGTACTTC.

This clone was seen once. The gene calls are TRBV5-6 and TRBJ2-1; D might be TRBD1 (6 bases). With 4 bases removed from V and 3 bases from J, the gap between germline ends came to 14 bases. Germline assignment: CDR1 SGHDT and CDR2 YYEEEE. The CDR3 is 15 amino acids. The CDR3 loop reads CASSLGTNYYNEQFF. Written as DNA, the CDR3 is TGTGCCAGCAGCCTCGGGACAAATTACTACAATGAGCAGTTCTTC.